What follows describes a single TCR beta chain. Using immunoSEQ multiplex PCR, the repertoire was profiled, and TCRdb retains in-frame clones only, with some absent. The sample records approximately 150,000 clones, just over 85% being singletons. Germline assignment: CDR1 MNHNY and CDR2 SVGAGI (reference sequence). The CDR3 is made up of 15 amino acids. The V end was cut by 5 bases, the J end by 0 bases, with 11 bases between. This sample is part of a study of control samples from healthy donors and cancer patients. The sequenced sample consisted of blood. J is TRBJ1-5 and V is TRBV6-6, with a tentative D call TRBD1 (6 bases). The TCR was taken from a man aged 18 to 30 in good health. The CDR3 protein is CASSETGYSNQPQHF. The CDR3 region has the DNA TGTGCCAGCAGTGAGACAGGCTATAGCAATCAGCCCCAGCATTTT.